Listed here are 20 T cell receptor beta chains from one sample, sequenced in a study of blood T cell repertoires in COVID-19. Repertoires were generated with immunoSEQ multiplex PCR, while TCRdb's copy carries only in-frame clones and drops some. The sample contains some 200,000 clones, 80% to 90% of which appear only once. Sequencing used PBMCs or T cells enriched from blood (not recorded which). The receptors come from a woman aged 18-29 years in a cohort exposed to, infected with or recovered from COVID-19 (not recorded which).

V and J are TRBV5-1 and TRBJ2-1, with 8 bases that match TRBD2. Germline V CDR1 and CDR2: SGHRS, YFSETQ. V lost 0 bases and J lost 6; bases outside the gene matches: 14. The CDR3 spans 18 residues. For the CDR3, the DNA is TGCGCCAGCAGCTTGGAGCCTCAGCGGGAGTTAGGAGGCAATGAGCAGTTCTTC. Amino acid sequence: CASSLEPQRELGGNEQFF.

This rearrangement joins TRBV10-3 to TRBJ2-3; tentatively, D is TRBD2 (7 bases). The CDR3 contains 16 residues. V lost 11 bases, J lost 0 bases, and 21 bases lay in between. The germline V gene has CDR1 ENHRY and CDR2 SYGVKD. The CDR3 nucleotides read TGTGCCTCCCGCAATGGGGGCGGGAGAAGCACAGATACGCAGTATTTT. This sequence encodes CASRNGGGRSTDTQYF.

The chain uses TRBV18 and TRBJ2-3; D not certain. The germline gives CDR1 KGHSH, CDR2 LQKENI. CDR3 length: 13 amino acids. V was shortened by 3 bases and J by 4 bases, with 8 bases between the two germline ends. The CDR3, as DNA: TGTGCCAGCTCACCTAGGAGCGCAGATACGCAGTATTTT. Its translation: CASSPRSADTQYF.

The chain is built from TRBV5-1 and TRBJ1-3, with D unclear. The CDR3 loop spans 13 amino acids. Trimming shortened V by 8 bases and J by 4 bases, and 13 bases separated the two germline ends. Per germline, CDR1 SGHRS and CDR2 YFSETQ. The CDR3 sequence: CASWAVGGNTIYF. The CDR3, as DNA: TGCGCCAGTTGGGCAGTCGGCGGAAACACCATATATTTT. Supplemented by reference TRBV5-1 and TRBJ1-3, the full variable domain reads KAGVTQTPRYLIKTRGQQVTLSCSPISGHRSVSWYQQTPGQGLQFLFEYFSETQRNKGNFPGRFSGRQFSNSRSEMNVSTLELGDSALYLCASWAVGGNTIYFGEGSWLTVV.

This clone was counted once. The chain employs TRBV19 and TRBJ2-1, with TRBD2 matching 10 bases. Per germline, CDR1 LNHDA and CDR2 SQIVND (reference sequence). J lost 13 bases, V lost 2 bases, and 5 bases had no gene match. The CDR3 covers 13 residues. The CDR3 protein is CASSIQSGRAQFF. In DNA form, the CDR3 reads TGTGCCAGTAGTATACAGAGCGGGAGGGCCCAGTTCTTC. Looking up the rest from reference TRBV19 and TRBJ2-1 gives the full variable domain: DGGITQSPKYLFRKEGQNVTLSCEQNLNHDAMYWYRQDPGQGLRLIYYSQIVNDFQKGDIAEGYSVSREKKESFPLTVTSAQKNPTAFYLCASSIQSGRAQFFGPGTRLTVL.

This chain uses TRBV9 with TRBJ2-2, with 8 bases that match TRBD1. The CDR3 is 14 amino acids. The V segment lost 3 bases and the J segment 6 bases; nucleotides outside the gene matches: 4. Germline CDR1 reads SGDLS; CDR2 reads YYNGEE. Here the CDR3 DNA reads TGTGCCAGCAGCGGACAGGGGAGACCCGGGGAGCTGTTTTTT. Translating it yields CASSGQGRPGELFF.

The chain uses TRBV2 and TRBJ2-1; no definite D call. In germline, CDR1 is SNHLY, CDR2 FYNNEI. Trimming shortened V by 5 bases and J by 5 bases, and 7 bases separated the two germline ends. The CDR3 is 12 amino acids. The CDR3 protein is CASSTTDNEQFF. The CDR3 coding sequence is TGTGCCAGCAGTACAACAGACAATGAGCAGTTCTTC.

The chain links TRBV5-1 to TRBJ2-3; possibly TRBD2 for D (6 bases). In germline, CDR1 is SGHRS, CDR2 YFSETQ. This CDR3 is 16 amino acids long. Trimming took off 0 bases at V and 1 base at J, with 12 bases between the two ends. This CDR3 reads CASSLEVSGGTDTQYF. In DNA, the CDR3 is TGCGCCAGCAGCTTGGAGGTGTCGGGGGGCACAGATACGCAGTATTTT.

This chain uses TRBV7-8 with TRBJ1-1, with D unclear. This CDR3 is built from 13 residues. Germline lookup yields CDR1 SGHVS and CDR2 FQNEAQ. V gave up 1 base and J gave up 5 bases, with 8 bases separating them. The CDR3 sequence: CASSLEFRTEAFF. The CDR3 DNA is TGTGCCAGCAGCTTAGAGTTTAGAACTGAAGCTTTCTTT.

V and J are TRBV2 and TRBJ2-7, with D possibly being TRBD1 (6 bases). Germline values: CDR1 SNHLY, CDR2 FYNNEI. The CDR3 runs 14 residues. V dropped 5 bases and J dropped 4 bases, with 15 bases sitting between them. The CDR3 DNA is TGTGCCAGCAGTCTCACCATAGGGGGATACGAGCAGTACTTC. Translation: CASSLTIGGYEQYF.

The chain couples TRBV25-1 to TRBJ2-7; D uncertain. Trimming pared 3 bases from V and 0 bases from J, leaving 12 bases between. Looked up from germline, CDR1 is MGHDK and CDR2 is SYGVNS. The CDR3 is made up of 15 amino acids. The CDR3 DNA reads as TGTGCCAGCAGTGATGTCACAGAAAGCTCCTACGAGCAGTACTTC. This encodes CASSDVTESSYEQYF.

The rearrangement links TRBV2 to TRBJ1-4, with D possibly TRBD1 on 6 matching bases. V was clipped by 6 bases and J by 7 bases, with 18 bases between them. CDR3 length: 15 residues. Looked up from germline, CDR1 is SNHLY and CDR2 is FYNNEI. In nucleotides, the CDR3 is TGTGCCAGCAGGGTACCGGGACACGTGGGTGAAAAACTGTTTTTT. It is translated as CASRVPGHVGEKLFF.

The chain has TRBV19 and TRBJ1-1; 7 bases align to TRBD1. Germline trimming cut 5 bases from V and 0 bases from J; bases unmatched to any gene: 12. Per germline, CDR1 LNHDA and CDR2 SQIVND (reference sequence). The CDR3 length is 17 residues. The chain's CDR3 is CASSPAGQDYMNTEAFF. CDR3 sequence (DNA): TGTGCCAGTAGTCCGGCAGGACAGGACTACATGAACACTGAAGCTTTCTTT.

V and J are TRBV6-1 and TRBJ2-5, with D possibly matching TRBD2 (5 bases). V was pared by 2 bases and J by 5 bases, with 15 bases between. This CDR3 contains 15 residues. Germline values: CDR1 MNHNS, CDR2 SASEGT. The CDR3 DNA sequence: TGTGCCAGCAGTGAAAGCCCTAGCTGGGCCGAGACCCAGTACTTC. It codes for CASSESPSWAETQYF.

The chain joins TRBV7-2 to TRBJ2-2; 7 nucleotides agree with TRBD1. Germline V gives CDR1 SGHTA, CDR2 FQGNSA. This CDR3 comprises 15 residues. V lost 4 bases to trimming and J lost 3 bases; unmatched junction nucleotides: 5. CDR3 bases: TGTGCCAGCAGCTCAGGGGGTAGGGACACCGGGGAGCTGTTTTTT. Translated: CASSSGGRDTGELFF.

The gene calls are TRBV5-1 and TRBJ2-7; D is ambiguous. Trimming shortened V by 5 bases and J by 0 bases, and 12 bases separated the two germline ends. CDR1 is SGHRS and CDR2 is YFSETQ in the germline V gene. CDR3 length equals 14 residues. The chain's CDR3 is CASRLTLSSYEQYF. The DNA of the CDR3 is TGCGCCAGCAGGTTGACTTTAAGCTCCTACGAGCAGTACTTC.

This chain connects TRBV7-8 to TRBJ2-1, with 10 bases identical to TRBD2. Looked up from germline, CDR1 is SGHVS and CDR2 is FQNEAQ. The CDR3 length is 16 residues. Unmatched junction bases numbered 9, after V lost 4 bases and J lost 6 bases. As DNA, the CDR3 is TGTGCCAGCAGCTCGCCTGGGAGCGGGAGGGCCAATGAGCAGTTCTTC. This sequence encodes CASSSPGSGRANEQFF.

This chain joins TRBV6-1 and TRBJ2-1; 8 positions agree with TRBD2. J was trimmed by 9 bases and V by 0 bases; bases with no gene match: 10. Germline loops: CDR1 MNHNS, CDR2 SASEGT. The CDR3 contains 16 residues. This chain's CDR3 is CASSEAIGRGRGEQFF. The CDR3 DNA reads as TGTGCCAGCAGTGAAGCCATCGGGAGGGGTCGCGGTGAGCAGTTCTTC.

This clone was seen a few times. This chain links TRBV11-2 with TRBJ1-1; D remains unclear. Germline CDR1 is SGHAT and CDR2 is FQNNGV. Trimming removed 5 bases at V and 1 base at J, with 5 bases between. This CDR3 region has 12 residues. CDR3 in DNA: TGTGCCAGCAGCCAGTGGAACACTGAAGCTTTCTTT. Amino acids: CASSQWNTEAFF.

V gene TRBV3-1 (or the pseudogene TRBV3-2) combines with J gene TRBJ2-1; 9 bases line up with TRBD1. The CDR3 covers 12 residues. Germline CDR1 is LGHDT and CDR2 is YNNKEL (reference sequence). V lost 5 bases, J lost 8 bases, and 1 base stayed unmatched. The CDR3 DNA follows: TGTGCCAGCAGCGGACAGGGGTATGAGCAGTTCTTC. Its translation: CASSGQGYEQFF.